Here is one T cell receptor beta chain with its context. CDR3 size: 13 residues. Germline loops: CDR1 SQVTM, CDR2 ANQGSEA. V lost 7 bases and J lost 1, with 11 bases in between. The sample is drawn from a study of PD-1 blockade in classical Hodgkin lymphoma. TCRdb's copy holds only in-frame clones and misses some; the assay was immunoSEQ multiplex PCR. The sample yields 17,000 or so clones, 80% to 95% seen once. Time point here: newly diagnosed, previously untreated cHL patient sample. The chain is built from TRBV29-1 and TRBJ2-1; no definite D call. The receptor was isolated from a human donor with classical Hodgkin lymphoma. The sequenced material came from peripheral blood mononuclear cells (PBMCs). This chain's CDR3 is CSGRSASYNEQFF. CDR3 sequence (DNA): TGCAGCGGGCGGAGCGCATCCTACAATGAGCAGTTCTTC.